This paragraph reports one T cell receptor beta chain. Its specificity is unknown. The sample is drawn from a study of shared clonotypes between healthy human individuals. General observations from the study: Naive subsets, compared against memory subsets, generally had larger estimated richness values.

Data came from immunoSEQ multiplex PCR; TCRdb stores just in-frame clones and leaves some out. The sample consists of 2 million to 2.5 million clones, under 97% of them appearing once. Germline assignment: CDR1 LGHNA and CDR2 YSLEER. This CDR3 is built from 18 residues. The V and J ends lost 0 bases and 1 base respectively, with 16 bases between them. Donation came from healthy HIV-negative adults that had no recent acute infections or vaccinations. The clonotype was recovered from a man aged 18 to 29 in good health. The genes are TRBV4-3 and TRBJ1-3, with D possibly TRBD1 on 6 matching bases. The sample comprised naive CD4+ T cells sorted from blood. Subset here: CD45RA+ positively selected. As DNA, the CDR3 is TGCGCCAGCAGCCAAGATCCAGGGATAGGGGGGTCTGGAAACACCATATATTTT. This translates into CASSQDPGIGGSGNTIYF.